Below are 19 T cell receptor beta chains sequenced from a single sample in a study of post-analysis software for immune sequencing data (dated by TCRdb to between 2014 and 2017). Points the paper makes about the study in general: Roughly 5 TRBV segments, including TRBV5-6, TRBV5-1 and TRBV20-1, were significantly more frequent in patients than controls.

The receptor library was made with PCR. The run used an Illumina HiSeq 2500. To reduce PCR and sequencing biases, unique molecular identifiers were built into the TCR beta cDNA libraries. TCRdb took the public reads, trimmed them with fastp at Q25, ran MiXCR for clone calling and kept in-frame beta chains. Rows merge per CDR3 protein into single entries with the most common DNA and genes. The sample table records approximately 360,000 distinct CDR3 sequences; roughly 38% of these occur just once. About an eighth of the sample belongs to the ten largest clones. These TCRs' antigens remain unknown. Sequencing was performed on blood. Source of these receptors: a girl aged 5 to 17 with multiple sclerosis.

The rearrangement joins TRBV7-2 to TRBJ2-1; a possible D gene is TRBD2 (6 bases). Trimming left V 1 base short and J 4 bases short, with 11 bases between. Germline-derived CDR1 and CDR2 are SGHTA and FQGNSA. The CDR3 is made up of 15 amino acids. For the CDR3, the DNA is TGTGCCAGCAGCTTAGATAACGGGGGATACAATGAGCAGTTCTTC. This sequence encodes CASSLDNGGYNEQFF. Filled out from reference TRBV7-2 and TRBJ2-1, the complete variable domain reads GAGVSQSPSNKVTEKGKDVELRCDPISGHTALYWYRQSLGQGLEFLIYFQGNSAPDKSGLPSDRFSAERTGGSVSTLTIQRTQQEDSAVYLCASSLDNGGYNEQFFGPGTRLTVL.

The rearrangement links TRBV2 to TRBJ2-7, with TRBD2 matching 11 bases. Germline V gene sequence: CDR1 SNHLY, CDR2 FYNNEI. V shed 2 bases, J shed 4 bases, and the junction held 7 bases outside the gene matches. The CDR3 has 16 residues. CDR3 in DNA: TGTGCCAGCAGTGAACATCTAGCGGGGGGCGAATACGAGCAGTACTTC. The encoded protein is CASSEHLAGGEYEQYF.

This clonotype was counted only a few times. V and J are TRBV12-3 or TRBV12-4 and TRBJ2-3; a weak D match, TRBD1 (6 bases). Deletions cut 2 bases from V and 10 bases from J, with 13 bases between. This CDR3 is built from 13 residues. CDR3: CASSLTPGVSQYF. CDR3 sequence (DNA): TGTGCCAGCAGTTTAACCCCAGGGGTCTCGCAGTATTTT.

This clonotype was counted ten times or more. This chain links TRBV29-1 with TRBJ2-7; 9 bases are a match to TRBD1. The CDR3 has 15 residues. CDR1 and CDR2 from the germline V gene are SQVTM and ANQGSEA. V trimming: 1 base; J trimming: 4 bases; junction bases outside the gene matches: 8. CDR3 protein: CSVEASGTGRYEQYF. Written as DNA, the CDR3 is TGCAGCGTTGAAGCCTCCGGGACAGGGCGATACGAGCAGTACTTC.

The rearrangement links TRBV5-1 to TRBJ1-2, with D uncertain. The CDR3 totals 14 residues. The V end was cut by 0 bases, the J end by 0 bases, with 6 bases between. Germline lookup yields CDR1 SGHRS and CDR2 YFSETQ. The CDR3 nucleotides are TGCGCCAGCAGCTTGGGGTCTACTAACTATGGCTACACCTTC. Translating gives CASSLGSTNYGYTF.

This clonotype was found a few times. The V call is TRBV27, the J call TRBJ1-1; D remains ambiguous. The CDR3 has 13 amino acids. Germline CDR1 reads MNHEY; CDR2 reads SMNVEV (reference sequence). V was pared by 2 bases and J by 5 bases, with 9 bases between. The CDR3 loop reads CASSLIGRTEAFF. CDR3 nucleotides: TGTGCCAGCAGTTTAATAGGGCGAACTGAAGCTTTCTTT.

This clonotype was recorded a few times. V is TRBV3-1 and J is TRBJ2-7; TRBD2 matches 13 bases. CDR1 and CDR2 from the germline V gene are LGHDT and YNNKEL (reference sequence). The V segment lost 4 bases and the J segment 2 bases; nucleotides outside the gene matches: 5. The CDR3 is made up of 16 amino acids. The CDR3 loop reads CASSPWTSGGTYEQYF. In DNA, the CDR3 is TGTGCCAGCAGCCCATGGACTAGCGGGGGCACCTACGAGCAGTACTTC.

This clonotype was detected a few times. This chain connects TRBV3-1 to TRBJ2-5; D is perhaps TRBD2 (6 bases). Germline loops: CDR1 LGHDT, CDR2 YNNKEL (reference sequence). The CDR3 sequence is 16 residues long. The V and J ends lost 3 bases and 6 bases respectively, with 20 bases between them. CDR3 nucleotides: TGTGCCAGCAGCCACCCCACGGGGAGGCCCTCCCAGACCCAGTACTTC. Its translation: CASSHPTGRPSQTQYF.

CDR3 protein: CASSHRPTGNTGELFF. The CDR3 region has the DNA TGCGCCAGCAGCCACCGACCTACCGGGAACACCGGGGAGCTGTTTTTT. The chain is built from TRBV4-3 and TRBJ2-2; unclear D gene. This CDR3 has 16 residues. Germline V gives CDR1 LGHNA, CDR2 YSLEER. V lost 3 bases to trimming and J lost 1 base, with 12 bases between them.

In its sample, this clonotype was seen a few times. The rearrangement links TRBV29-1 to TRBJ2-7; maybe TRBD1 (6 bases). The CDR3 spans 11 residues. V lost 4 bases and J 2 bases, leaving 6 bases between the germline ends. Germline CDR1 is SQVTM and CDR2 is ANQGSEA. The CDR3: CSVGQAYEQYF. CDR3 coding DNA: TGCAGCGTTGGACAGGCCTACGAGCAGTACTTC.

This clonotype was recorded many times. The chain employs TRBV20-1 and TRBJ2-5, with a tentative D call TRBD1 (5 bases). The germline V gene has CDR1 DFQATT and CDR2 SNEGSKA (reference sequence). The ends were cut back, 1 base at V and 0 bases at J, with 12 bases in the middle. The CDR3 spans 15 residues. The CDR3 here is CSARGSRQYQETQYF. For the CDR3, the DNA is TGCAGTGCTAGAGGCTCAAGACAGTACCAAGAGACCCAGTACTTC.

This rearrangement joins TRBV20-1 to TRBJ2-1, with 9 nucleotides matching TRBD2. V was clipped by 6 bases and J by 3 bases; unmatched bases: 12. Germline-derived CDR1 and CDR2 are DFQATT and SNEGSKA (reference sequence). The length of the CDR3 is 16 residues. CDR3 bases: TGCAGTGCCAAAGTAGCGGGGGCCCTTTACTACAATGAGCAGTTCTTC. Its translation: CSAKVAGALYYNEQFF.

This clonotype was counted ten times or more. The chain links TRBV4-2 to TRBJ2-3, with TRBD2 matching 10 bases. The CDR3 spans 17 residues. Germline CDR1 reads LGHNA; CDR2 reads YNFKEQ. The V and J ends lost 0 bases and 1 base, in that order; junction bases with no gene match: 4. Written as DNA, the CDR3 is TGTGCCAGCAGCCAAGATCGTGGGACTAGCGGCACAGATACGCAGTATTTT. Translating gives CASSQDRGTSGTDTQYF.

This clonotype was seen more than once but under ten times. The chain links TRBV28 to TRBJ2-7; 11 nucleotides match TRBD1. Matching the DNA end better, TRBJ2-5 makes the J call doubtful. CDR3 length equals 16 residues. Germline values: CDR1 MDHEN, CDR2 SYDVKM. Written as DNA, the CDR3 is TGTGCCAGCAGTCCGGGTGGACAGGGGGCGAGGGAGACCCAGTACTTC. Its translation is CASSPGGQGARETQYF.

This clonotype turned up a few times. The chain joins TRBV5-5 to TRBJ1-5; D gene ambiguous. Germline V gives CDR1 SGHKS, CDR2 YYEKEE (reference sequence). This CDR3 has 13 amino acids. V dropped 1 base and J dropped 5 bases, with 7 bases sitting between them. CDR3 nucleotides: TGTGCCAGCAGCTTGTGGTTTGATCAGCCCCAGCATTTT. Translated, it gives CASSLWFDQPQHF. Variable domain in full (rest from reference TRBV5-5 and TRBJ1-5): DAGVTQSPTHLIKTRGQQVTLRCSPISGHKSVSWYQQVLGQGPQFIFQYYEKEERGRGNFPDRFSARQFPNYSSELNVNALLLGDSALYLCASSLWFDQPQHFGDGTRLSIL.

This clonotype has a handful of counts. This rearrangement joins TRBV10-3 to TRBJ2-1; 10 positions match TRBD2. V lost 0 bases to trimming and J lost 3 bases; unmatched junction nucleotides: 11. This CDR3 is built from 19 residues. The germline gives CDR1 ENHRY, CDR2 SYGVKD. CDR3 nucleotide sequence: TGTGCCATCAGTGAGTCTGTAGGAAAGGCTAGCGGGGGCTACAATGAGCAGTTCTTC. Protein: CAISESVGKASGGYNEQFF.

Only a few counts were recorded for this clonotype. The chain carries TRBV4-2 and TRBJ2-5; D is possibly TRBD1 (6 bases). V was cut by 8 bases and J by 2 bases, with 18 bases left in between. The germline gives CDR1 LGHNA, CDR2 YNFKEQ. This CDR3 is built from 15 residues. The CDR3 spells CASGWLRGYQETQYF. CDR3 DNA sequence: TGTGCCAGCGGGTGGCTCAGGGGATATCAAGAGACCCAGTACTTC.

In regard to this clonotype: A read error may produce the germline difference seen at one junction end. Written as DNA, the CDR3 is TGTGCCAACAGTTTAAGGGGACTAGCGGCCTTTGCAGGGCAGTTCTTC. Translated, it gives CANSLRGLAAFAGQFF. The V and J genes are TRBV12-3 or TRBV12-4 and TRBJ2-1, with 11 positions matching TRBD2. The CDR3 covers 16 residues.

The rearrangement links TRBV4-2 to TRBJ1-2; D is uncertain. The CDR3 is 17 amino acids. Per the germline V gene, CDR1 is LGHNA and CDR2 is YNFKEQ. With 0 bases removed from V and 4 bases from J, the gap between germline ends came to 18 bases. The CDR3 sequence is CASSQDAFREDSYGYTF. DNA of the CDR3: TGTGCCAGCAGCCAAGATGCCTTCCGGGAGGACTCCTATGGCTACACCTTC.